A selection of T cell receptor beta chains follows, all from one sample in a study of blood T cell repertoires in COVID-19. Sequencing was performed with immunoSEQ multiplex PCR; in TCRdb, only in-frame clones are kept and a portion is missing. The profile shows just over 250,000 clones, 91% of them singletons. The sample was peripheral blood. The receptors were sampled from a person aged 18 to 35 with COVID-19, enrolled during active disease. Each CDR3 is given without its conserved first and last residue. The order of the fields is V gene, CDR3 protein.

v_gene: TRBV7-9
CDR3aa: ASSLALGAGAADTQY

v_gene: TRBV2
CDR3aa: ASSEGLAGGPQGEQY

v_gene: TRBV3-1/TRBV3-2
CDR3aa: ASSHRDRAEETQY

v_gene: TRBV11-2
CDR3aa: ASSILGTGGGQQY

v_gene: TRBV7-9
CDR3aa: ASSLTSGSRNEQF

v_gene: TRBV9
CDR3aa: ASSVGLGTSGKYEQY

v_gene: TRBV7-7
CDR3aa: ASSFRPGTSGNTGELF

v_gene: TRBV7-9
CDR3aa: ASSTTDRTDEQY

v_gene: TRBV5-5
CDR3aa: ASSFPNNEQF

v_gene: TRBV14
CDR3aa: ASSQASGFNEQF

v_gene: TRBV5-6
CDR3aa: AGPSGTYEQY

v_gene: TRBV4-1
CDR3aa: ASSPNRDGDYSYT

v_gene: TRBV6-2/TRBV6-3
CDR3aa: ASSQGQGLRGQF

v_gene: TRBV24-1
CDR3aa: ATATSRAGTTGELF

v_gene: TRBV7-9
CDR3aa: ASSSWDSGSGYEQY

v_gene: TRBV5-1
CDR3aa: ASSQGDRGGENTEAF

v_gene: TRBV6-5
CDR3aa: ASSYGASGAYEQY

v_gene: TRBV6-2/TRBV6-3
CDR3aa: ASSRQGTEAF

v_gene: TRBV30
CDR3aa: AWSGDRVNSPLH

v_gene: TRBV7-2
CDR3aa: ASSNSGRLNEQF

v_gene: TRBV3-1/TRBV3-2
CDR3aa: ASSQVVAGGPGETQY

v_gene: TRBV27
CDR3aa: ASSSGTNQPQH

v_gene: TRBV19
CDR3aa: ASSFSGSSTDTQY

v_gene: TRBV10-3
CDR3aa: AISRQGGSQETQY

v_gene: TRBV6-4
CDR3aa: ASSDTGNTEAF

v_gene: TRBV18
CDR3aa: ASSPLLQGSYNEQF

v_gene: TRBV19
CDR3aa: ASSFYGGTNQPQH

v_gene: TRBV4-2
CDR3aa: ASSPTGPYGEAF

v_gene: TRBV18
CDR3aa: ASSPDGRANNEQF

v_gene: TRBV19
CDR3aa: ASSTVRTGSTSGNTIY

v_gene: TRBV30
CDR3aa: AWSPFRLAPHEQY

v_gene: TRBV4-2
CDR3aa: ASSPGVADTDTQY

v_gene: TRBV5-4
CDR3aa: ASSLTGTGLAGTYEQY

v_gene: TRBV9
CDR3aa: ASSVGGSSTDTQY

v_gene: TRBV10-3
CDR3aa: AISEVQIMNTEAF

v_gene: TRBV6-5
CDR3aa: ASTGQGWETQY

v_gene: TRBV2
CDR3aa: ARAGGNRGPLDEQY

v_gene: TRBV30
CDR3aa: AWSREGAGKLF

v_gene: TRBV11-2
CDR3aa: ASSLAEADTYEQY

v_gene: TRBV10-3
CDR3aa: AISAQGSSGNTIY

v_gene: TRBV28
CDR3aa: ASSSQIRLQPQH

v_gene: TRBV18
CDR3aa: ASSPQRSSTGELF

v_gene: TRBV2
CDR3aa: ASREQGEKLF

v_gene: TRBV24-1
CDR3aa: ATSDTRGGWNTDTQY

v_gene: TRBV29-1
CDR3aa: SVKRQGIDYGYT

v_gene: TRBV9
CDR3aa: ASSVAGLNTGELF

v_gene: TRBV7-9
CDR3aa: ASRGGVSSLNTEAF

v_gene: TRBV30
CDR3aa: ACLSSLANSYNEQF

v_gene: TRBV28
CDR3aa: ASSPRTLGYT

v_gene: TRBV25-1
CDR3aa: ASSAPRGTGELF

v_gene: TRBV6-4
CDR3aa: ASSSGPDNEQF

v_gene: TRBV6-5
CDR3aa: ASTSGVVNGYT